This TCR beta chain was sequenced for a study of T cell repertoires in cytomegalovirus infection. Study details: Epitope selection comprised recently identified HLA-C-restricted CMV epitopes and well-studied HLA-B-restricted CMV epitopes. Public TCR beta signature analysis indicated the presence of both CMV infection and matching HLA type.

TCRdb independently ran MiXCR on the reads; one entry per CDR3 protein. The table includes approximately 470,000 distinct CDR3 sequences, approximately 42% detected once. This clonotype has only a few counts. Its specificity is not known. Between the trimmed V and J ends, which lost 5 bases and 4 bases, there was a span of 26 bases. Germline V lookup: CDR1 SNHLY, CDR2 FYNNEI. The CDR3 totals 18 residues. The gene calls are TRBV2 and TRBJ1-2; D is perhaps TRBD1 (6 bases). The TCR was taken from a human donor in good health (CMV status not recorded). Some clones in this sample may be carry-over from other donors' samples. The starting material was cultured PBMCs, obtained from culture after CMV antigen stimulation. The CDR3 region has the DNA TGTGCCAGCAGTCGGGGCCCTGTAGGGACGGGGGGCTTCTATGGCTACACCTTC. This encodes CASSRGPVGTGGFYGYTF.